This TCR beta chain originates from a study of response to subunit inactivated influenza vaccine. Broader study findings: Every seasonal influenza vaccination brings in few new T cells, the authors suggested.

A word on this clonotype: Its antigen is unknown.

TCRdb re-called the RT-PCR reads through MiXCR, storing one row per CDR3 protein. The repertoire includes approximately 500,000 distinct CDR3 sequences, roughly 25% of them detected once, and around 2.8% sits in the top ten. These data were likewise used in another study, on T cells expressing NK-cell markers. That study adds: 5'RACE template switching with UMIs generated TCR beta cDNA. Within the sequenced cohort of eight donors, seven exhibited HCMV seropositivity and one was seronegative. The authors applied an anti-gamma-delta TCR antibody in several experiments, and it restricted sorting to alpha-beta TCR T cells. It is unclear if expanded NKG2C-expressing clones target HCMV antigens.

The specimen was CD4+ T cells sorted from PBMCs, collected 11 to 12 days after vaccination. This receptor was taken from a man aged 45-65 years who received an inactivated influenza vaccine.

CDR3 in amino acids: CASRTLGLAGAYEQYF. Written as DNA, the CDR3 is TGTGCCAGCAGAACGCTGGGACTAGCGGGGGCCTACGAGCAGTACTTC. V and J are TRBV28 and TRBJ2-7; TRBD2 agrees at 14 bases. The CDR3 extends over 16 amino acids. Trimming removed 6 bases from V and 2 bases from J; junction bases left unmatched: 6. Per germline, CDR1 MDHEN and CDR2 SYDVKM.